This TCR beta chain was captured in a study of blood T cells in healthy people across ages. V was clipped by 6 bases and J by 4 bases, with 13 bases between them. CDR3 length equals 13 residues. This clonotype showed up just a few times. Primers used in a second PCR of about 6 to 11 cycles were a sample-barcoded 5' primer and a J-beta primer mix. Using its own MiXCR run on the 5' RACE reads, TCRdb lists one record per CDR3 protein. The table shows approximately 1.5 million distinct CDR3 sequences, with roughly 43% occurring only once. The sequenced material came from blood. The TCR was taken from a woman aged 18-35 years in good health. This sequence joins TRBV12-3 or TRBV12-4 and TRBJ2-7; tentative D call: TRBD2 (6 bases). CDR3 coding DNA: TGTGCCAGCAGGAAGACCGGGGGATACGAGCAGTACTTC. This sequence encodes CASRKTGGYEQYF.